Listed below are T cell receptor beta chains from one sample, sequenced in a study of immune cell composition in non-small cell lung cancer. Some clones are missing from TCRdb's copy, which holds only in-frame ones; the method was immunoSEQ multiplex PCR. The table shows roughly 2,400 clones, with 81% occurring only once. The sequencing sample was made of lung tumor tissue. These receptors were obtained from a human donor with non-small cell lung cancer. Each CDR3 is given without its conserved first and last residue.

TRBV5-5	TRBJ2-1	ASRRVESSYNEQF
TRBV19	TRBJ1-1	ASSNTGQLLAF
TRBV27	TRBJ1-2	ASKEGQGGRDYGYT
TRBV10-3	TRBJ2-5	AISAGTGVTGETQY
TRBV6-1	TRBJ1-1	ASNYQGADTEAF
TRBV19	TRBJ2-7	ASSIDGRAYEQY
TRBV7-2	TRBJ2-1	ASSFQTGDNEQF
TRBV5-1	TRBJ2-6	ASSPGGGANVLT
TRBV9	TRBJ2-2	ASNREDDGELF
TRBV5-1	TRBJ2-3	ASSPGTDRAVDTQY
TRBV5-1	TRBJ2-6	ASSQTGVVSGANVLT
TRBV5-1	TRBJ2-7	ASSFDRGKTYEQY
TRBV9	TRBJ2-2	ASSVAGTSSIGELF
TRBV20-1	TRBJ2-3	SARLPDTQY
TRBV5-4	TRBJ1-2	ASSPRDRFNYGYT
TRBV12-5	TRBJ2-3	ASAWRESTDTQY
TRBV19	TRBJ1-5	ASSVGQAIPNQPQH
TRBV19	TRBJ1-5	ASTATLGTGVGANQPQH
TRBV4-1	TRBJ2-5	ASSQGAWTGREQETQY
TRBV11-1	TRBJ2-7	ASSPETASSYEQY
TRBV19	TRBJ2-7	ASSTRTGKVPYEQY
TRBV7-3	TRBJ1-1	ASSLTAAGAGMNTEAF
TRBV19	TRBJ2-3	ASSLAYTDTQY
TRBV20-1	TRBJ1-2	SVRGRNGYT
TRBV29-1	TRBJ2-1	SVTTRLAGVRNEQF
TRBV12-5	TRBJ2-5	ASGLSPGSQETQY
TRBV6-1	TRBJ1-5	ASSENGEGPQH
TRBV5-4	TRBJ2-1	ASSSAGEGEQF
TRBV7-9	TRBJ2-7	ASSLSSGRINEQY
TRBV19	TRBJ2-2	ATKEYGDTGELF
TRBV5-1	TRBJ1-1	ASSVQQGGTEAF
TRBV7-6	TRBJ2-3	ASSLGGLAADTQY
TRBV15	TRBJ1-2	ATSRGANPEGYT
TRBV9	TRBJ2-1	ASNPSGILSNEQF
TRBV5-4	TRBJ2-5	ASSYRQGSETQY
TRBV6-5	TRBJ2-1	ASRRGQLNNEQF
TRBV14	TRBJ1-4	ASSQAPPPGEKLF
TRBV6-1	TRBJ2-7	ASSDRTGPVEQY
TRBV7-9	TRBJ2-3	ASSLSTREHTDTQY
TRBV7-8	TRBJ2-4	ASSSTRNRGAKNIQY
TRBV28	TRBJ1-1	ASSSIDNVGTEAF
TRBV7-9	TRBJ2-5	ASSLASSGSRETQY
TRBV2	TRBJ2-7	ASRGGGLEQY
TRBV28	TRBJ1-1	ASSVSLPGQGGRNTEAF
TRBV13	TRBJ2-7	ASSFGALSSYEQY
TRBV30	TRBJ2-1	ACLSGTSGDNEQF
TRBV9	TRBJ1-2	ASSPRRGYGYT
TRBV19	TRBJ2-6	ASTPGTDLT
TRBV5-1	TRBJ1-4	ASSLEEVTNEKLF
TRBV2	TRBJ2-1	ASRYGGLAGVYNEQF
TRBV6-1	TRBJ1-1	ASSEGQGAF
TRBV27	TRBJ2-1	ASSYYQTGTGRDEQF